These 20 T cell receptor beta chains were sequenced from one sample in a study of CD8 T cells in ankylosing spondylitis (dated by TCRdb to the late 2010s). The receptor library was made with 5' RACE. Sequencing took place on an Illumina HiSeq 2500. TCRdb reworked the public reads: Q25 trimming with fastp, MiXCR clone assembly, productive beta chains retained. Identical CDR3 proteins give one entry, which carries the most common genes and DNA. The sample yields roughly 180,000 distinct CDR3 sequences; 11% were counted once. Clones ranked in the top ten supply just under 30% of the sample. Material: blood, either unsorted or a sorted T cell fraction (not recorded which). The receptors shown here come from a male donor with ankylosing spondylitis or in good health (not recorded which).

This clonotype was seen a few times. This rearrangement joins TRBV29-1 to TRBJ1-1, with TRBD1 matching over 7 bases. The V and J ends lost 6 bases and 0 bases, in that order; junction bases with no gene match: 7. Germline CDR1 reads SQVTM; CDR2 reads ANQGSEA. The CDR3 length is 14 residues. The CDR3 loop reads CSVQTGLMNTEAFF. The CDR3 coding sequence is TGCAGCGTCCAGACAGGGCTAATGAACACTGAAGCTTTCTTT.

The chain combines TRBV29-1 with TRBJ2-3, with D perhaps TRBD2 (5 bases). Germline V gene sequence: CDR1 SQVTM, CDR2 ANQGSEA. V lost 6 bases to trimming and J lost 11 bases, with 21 bases between them. The CDR3 contains 13 residues. In nucleotides, the CDR3 is TGCAGCGTCCTAGAAGCGACTAATGACAAGCAGTATTTT. It specifies CSVLEATNDKQYF.

This chain uses TRBV12-3 or TRBV12-4 with TRBJ2-7, with 12 bases lining up with TRBD2. The CDR3 consists of 15 residues. Trimming at V came to 2 bases and at J to 4 bases, leaving 3 bases not matched to a gene. This CDR3 reads CASSLPGLAGYEQYF. CDR3 coding DNA: TGTGCCAGCAGTTTACCCGGACTAGCGGGATACGAGCAGTACTTC.

The V gene is TRBV6-6, the J gene TRBJ2-7; tentative D call: TRBD1 (6 bases). The CDR3 runs to 13 residues. The germline V gene has CDR1 MNHNY and CDR2 SVGAGI (reference sequence). Trimming cost V 6 bases and J 2 bases, with 11 bases left between them. CDR3 loop: CASSHRVTYEQYF. The CDR3 nucleotides are TGTGCCAGCAGCCACAGGGTCACCTACGAGCAGTACTTC.

This clonotype was counted at least ten times. A read error may produce the germline difference seen at one junction end. The chain recombines TRBV6-5 with TRBJ1-4; 8 bases match TRBD1. Germline CDR1 is MNHEY and CDR2 is SVGAGI. This CDR3 is built from 17 residues. This CDR3 is CASSYAAGGRTIEKLFF. Here the CDR3 DNA reads TGTGCCAGCAGTTACGCCGCAGGGGGCCGTACTATTGAAAAACTGTTTTTT.

This clonotype was found a few times. V and J are TRBV11-3 and TRBJ2-5, with D perhaps matching TRBD1 (6 bases). Trimming left V 0 bases short and J 0 bases short, with 14 bases between. CDR3 length: 17 amino acids. CDR1 is SGHNT and CDR2 is YENEEA in the germline V gene. This CDR3 is CASSLDGSGQHQETQYF. CDR3 sequence (DNA): TGTGCCAGCAGCTTAGACGGATCTGGACAGCACCAAGAGACCCAGTACTTC.

This clonotype showed up just a few times. This chain joins TRBV7-2 and TRBJ2-1; D perhaps matches TRBD2 (7 bases). The V gene lost 1 base and the J gene lost 1 base, with 11 bases spanning the gap. Germline V gene lookup returns CDR1 SGHTA and CDR2 FQGNSA. This CDR3 has 16 residues. This CDR3 reads CASSLGGGWSYNEQFF. In nucleotides, the CDR3 is TGTGCCAGCAGCTTAGGGGGGGGCTGGTCCTACAATGAGCAGTTCTTC.

This clonotype was counted ten times or more. The V call is TRBV5-8, the J call TRBJ2-1, with 7 bases matching TRBD2. V shed 4 bases, J shed 1 base, and the junction held 5 bases outside the gene matches. The germline V gene encodes CDR1 SGHTS and CDR2 YDEGEE. This CDR3 contains 15 residues. The chain's CDR3 is CASSIGEGSYNEQFF. Written as DNA, the CDR3 is TGTGCCAGCAGCATCGGGGAGGGGTCCTACAATGAGCAGTTCTTC.

This clonotype was observed a handful of times. The chain couples TRBV5-1 to TRBJ2-5; no clear D gene. Trimming removed 2 bases from V and 5 bases from J, with 13 bases in between. The CDR3 length is 14 residues. The germline V gene encodes CDR1 SGHRS and CDR2 YFSETQ. The CDR3 sequence is CASSFGDGQETQYF. The DNA of the CDR3 is TGCGCCAGCAGCTTTGGAGATGGTCAGGAGACCCAGTACTTC. Variable domain in full (rest from reference TRBV5-1 and TRBJ2-5): KAGVTQTPRYLIKTRGQQVTLSCSPISGHRSVSWYQQTPGQGLQFLFEYFSETQRNKGNFPGRFSGRQFSNSRSEMNVSTLELGDSALYLCASSFGDGQETQYFGPGTRLLVL.

V is TRBV12-3 or TRBV12-4 and J is TRBJ2-7; the match to TRBD2 covers 7 bases. The CDR3 is 14 residues long. V trimming: 7 bases; J trimming: 0 bases; junction bases outside the gene matches: 6. The CDR3 nucleotides are TGTGCCAGCACTTTGGGCGGGAGCTCCTACGAGCAGTACTTC. This codes for CASTLGGSSYEQYF.

This clonotype was observed many times. The chain joins TRBV15 to TRBJ2-2, with D tentatively TRBD2 (6 bases). CDR1 and CDR2 (germline): LNHNV, YYDKDF (reference sequence). CDR3 length: 14 residues. Trimming shortened V by 2 bases and J by 5 bases, and 9 bases separated the two germline ends. In DNA, the CDR3 is TGTGCCACCAGCAGATTGCGGGGAACCGGGGAGCTGTTTTTT. Its protein is CATSRLRGTGELFF.

This clonotype has at least ten counts. The chain recombines TRBV7-9 with TRBJ2-1; no clear D gene. V was cut by 3 bases and J by 5 bases, with 17 bases left in between. The CDR3 consists of 16 residues. CDR1 and CDR2 (germline): SEHNR, FQNEAQ (reference sequence). In DNA, the CDR3 is TGTGCCAGCAGCTTTAGTGGGGATAGGGTCGACAATGAGCAGTTCTTC. This gives the protein CASSFSGDRVDNEQFF.

This clonotype was seen at least ten times. This chain joins TRBV6-1 and TRBJ2-6, with 8 bases lining up with TRBD2. The CDR3 has 17 amino acids. After removal of 6 bases from V and 4 bases from J, the junction contained 11 bases not matched to a gene. Germline CDR1 and CDR2: MNHNS and SASEGT. This chain's CDR3 is CASRVGLAGSGANVLTF. The CDR3 DNA sequence: TGTGCCAGCAGAGTGGGTCTAGCGGGTTCGGGGGCCAACGTCCTGACTTTC.

A few counts support this clonotype. The chain joins TRBV7-2 to TRBJ2-3; no reliable D call. This CDR3 contains 16 residues. Per germline, CDR1 SGHTA and CDR2 FQGNSA. V shed 5 bases and J shed 0 bases, with 15 bases lying between them. CDR3 sequence: CASSPGGYPSTDTQYF. The CDR3 DNA reads as TGTGCCAGCAGCCCGGGCGGCTACCCTAGCACAGATACGCAGTATTTT.

This clonotype was seen repeatedly, ten times or more. In DNA form, the CDR3 reads TGCAGCGCATTTCCGGGACAATTCGATGAGCAGTTCTTC. It is translated as CSAFPGQFDEQFF. The J gene is TRBJ2-1, the V gene TRBV29-1, with a tentative D call TRBD1 (6 bases). CDR3 length: 13 residues. Germline V gives CDR1 SQVTM, CDR2 ANQGSEA. The germline V and J ends were trimmed by 7 bases and 8 bases, with 18 bases remaining between them.

A note on this clonotype: This may stem from a read error, because a much larger clone lies one nucleotide away. The V gene is TRBV12-3 or TRBV12-4, the J gene TRBJ2-6, with D uncertain. This CDR3 has 11 residues. Trimming cost V 11 bases and J 13 bases, with 15 bases left between them. Written as DNA, the CDR3 is TGTGCCGGCACGGGCACATCAGTCCTGACTTTC. Translation: CAGTGTSVLTF.

This clonotype has a count of ten or more. This chain's CDR3 is CASSLTGNYGYTF. DNA for the CDR3: TGTGCCAGCAGTTTGACAGGGAACTATGGCTACACCTTC. This chain links TRBV6-5 with TRBJ1-2; 7 nucleotides agree with TRBD1. Trimming took 4 bases from V and 2 from J; bases not matched to a gene: 1. The CDR3 is made up of 13 amino acids. CDR1 and CDR2 from the germline V gene are MNHEY and SVGAGI.

This clonotype was counted ten times or more. This chain connects TRBV7-2 to TRBJ2-3; D gene ambiguous. CDR1 SGHTA and CDR2 FQGNSA come from the germline V gene. The ends were cut back, 1 base at V and 6 bases at J, with 17 bases in the middle. The CDR3 extends over 16 amino acids. CDR3 in amino acids: CASSLVVNTLWDTQYF. The CDR3 DNA reads TGTGCCAGCAGCTTAGTGGTAAACACTTTATGGGATACGCAGTATTTT.

This rearrangement joins TRBV7-2 to TRBJ1-2; D is unclear. Germline-derived CDR1 and CDR2 are SGHTA and FQGNSA. The ends were cut back, 0 bases at V and 7 bases at J, with 18 bases in the middle. The CDR3 consists of 16 residues. CDR3 sequence: CASSLALGRVTGGYTF. CDR3 coding DNA: TGTGCCAGCAGCTTAGCTCTTGGACGGGTTACGGGTGGCTACACCTTC.

The table lists this clonotype with a few counts. The CDR3: CASSEWNEQFF. The CDR3 region has the DNA TGCGCCAGCAGTGAGTGGAATGAGCAGTTCTTC. The chain links TRBV10-1 to TRBJ2-1; no firm D call. Germline-derived CDR1 and CDR2 are WNHNN and SYGVQD (reference sequence). The V gene lost 1 base and the J gene lost 7 bases, with 2 bases spanning the gap. The CDR3 totals 11 residues.